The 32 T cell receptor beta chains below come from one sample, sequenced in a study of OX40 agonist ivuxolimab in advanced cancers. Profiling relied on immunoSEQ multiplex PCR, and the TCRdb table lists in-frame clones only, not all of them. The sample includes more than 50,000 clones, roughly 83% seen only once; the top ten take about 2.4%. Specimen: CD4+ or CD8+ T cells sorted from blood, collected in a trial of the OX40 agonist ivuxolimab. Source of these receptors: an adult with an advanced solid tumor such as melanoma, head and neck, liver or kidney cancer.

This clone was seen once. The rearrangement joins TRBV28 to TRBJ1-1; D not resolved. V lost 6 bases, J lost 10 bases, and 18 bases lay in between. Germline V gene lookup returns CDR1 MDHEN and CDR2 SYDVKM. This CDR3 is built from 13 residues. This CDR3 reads CASRLASHVAAFF. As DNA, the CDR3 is TGTGCCAGCAGACTTGCGTCTCATGTTGCAGCTTTCTTT.

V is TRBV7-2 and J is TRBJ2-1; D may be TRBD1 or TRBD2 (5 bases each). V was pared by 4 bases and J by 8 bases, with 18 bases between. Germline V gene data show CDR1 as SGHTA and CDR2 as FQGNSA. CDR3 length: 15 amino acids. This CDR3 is CASSSQGGGVDEQFF. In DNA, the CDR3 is TGTGCCAGCAGCTCACAAGGTGGGGGTGTTGATGAGCAGTTCTTC. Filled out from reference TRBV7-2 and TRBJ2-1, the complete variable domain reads GAGVSQSPSNKVTEKGKDVELRCDPISGHTALYWYRQSLGQGLEFLIYFQGNSAPDKSGLPSDRFSAERTGGSVSTLTIQRTQQEDSAVYLCASSSQGGGVDEQFFGPGTRLTVL.

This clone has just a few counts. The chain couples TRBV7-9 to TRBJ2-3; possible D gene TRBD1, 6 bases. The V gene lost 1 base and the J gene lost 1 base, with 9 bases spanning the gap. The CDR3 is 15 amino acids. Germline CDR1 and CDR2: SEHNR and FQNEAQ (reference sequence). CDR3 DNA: TGTGCCAGCAGCTTAGAGGGACATCGCACAGATACGCAGTATTTT. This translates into CASSLEGHRTDTQYF.

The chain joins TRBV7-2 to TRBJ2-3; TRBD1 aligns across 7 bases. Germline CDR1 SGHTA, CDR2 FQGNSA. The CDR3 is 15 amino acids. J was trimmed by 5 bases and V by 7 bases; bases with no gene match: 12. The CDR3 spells CASNPTITGEDTQYF. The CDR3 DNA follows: TGTGCCAGCAACCCAACCATTACAGGGGAAGATACGCAGTATTTT.

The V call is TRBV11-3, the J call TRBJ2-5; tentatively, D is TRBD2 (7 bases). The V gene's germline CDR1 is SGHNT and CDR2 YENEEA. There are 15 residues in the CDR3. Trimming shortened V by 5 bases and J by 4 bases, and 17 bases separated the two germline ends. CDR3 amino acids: CASSLGGGARETQYF. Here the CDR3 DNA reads TGTGCCAGCAGCCTGGGAGGGGGGGCTCGAGAGACCCAGTACTTC.

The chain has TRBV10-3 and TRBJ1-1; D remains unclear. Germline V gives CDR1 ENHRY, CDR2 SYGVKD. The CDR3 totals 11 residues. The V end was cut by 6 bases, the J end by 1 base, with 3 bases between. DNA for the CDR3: TGTGCCATCAGAAAGAACACTGAAGCTTTCTTT. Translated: CAIRKNTEAFF.

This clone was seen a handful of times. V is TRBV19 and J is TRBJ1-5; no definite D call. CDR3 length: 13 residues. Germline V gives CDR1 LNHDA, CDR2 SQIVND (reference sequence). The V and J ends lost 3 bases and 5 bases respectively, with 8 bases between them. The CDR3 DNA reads TGTGCCAGTAGTATGCAGGCGGATCAGCCCCAGCATTTT. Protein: CASSMQADQPQHF.

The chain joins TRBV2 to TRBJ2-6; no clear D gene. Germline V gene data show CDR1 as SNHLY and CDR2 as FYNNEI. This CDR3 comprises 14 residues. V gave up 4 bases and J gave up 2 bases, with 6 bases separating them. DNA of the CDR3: TGTGCCAGCAGTGTACAACCTGGGGCCAACGTCCTGACTTTC. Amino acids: CASSVQPGANVLTF.

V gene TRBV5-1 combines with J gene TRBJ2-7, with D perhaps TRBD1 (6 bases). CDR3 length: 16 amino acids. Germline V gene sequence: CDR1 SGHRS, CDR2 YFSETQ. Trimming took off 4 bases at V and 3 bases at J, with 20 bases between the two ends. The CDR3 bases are TGCGCCAGCAGCACGGGTTTAGGGGGACGACACTACGAGCAGTACTTC. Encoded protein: CASSTGLGGRHYEQYF.

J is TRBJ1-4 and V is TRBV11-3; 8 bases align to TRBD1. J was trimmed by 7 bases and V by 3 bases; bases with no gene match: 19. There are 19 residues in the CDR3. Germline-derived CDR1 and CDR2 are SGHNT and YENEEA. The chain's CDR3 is CASSLIYMGRGRPVEKLFF. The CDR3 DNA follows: TGTGCCAGCAGCTTGATTTATATGGGCAGGGGGCGACCTGTTGAAAAACTGTTTTTT.

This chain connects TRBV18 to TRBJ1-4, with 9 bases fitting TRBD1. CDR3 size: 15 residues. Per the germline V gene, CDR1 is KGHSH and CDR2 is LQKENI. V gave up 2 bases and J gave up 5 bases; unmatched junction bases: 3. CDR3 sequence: CASSPVTGGNEKLFF. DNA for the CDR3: TGTGCCAGCTCACCAGTGACAGGGGGGAATGAAAAACTGTTTTTT.

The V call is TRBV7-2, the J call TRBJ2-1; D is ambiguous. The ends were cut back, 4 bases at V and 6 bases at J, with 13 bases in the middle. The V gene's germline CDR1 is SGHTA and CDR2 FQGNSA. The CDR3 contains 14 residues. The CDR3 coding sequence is TGTGCCAGCAGCTCTTACGACAAGACCAATGAGCAGTTCTTC. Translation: CASSSYDKTNEQFF.

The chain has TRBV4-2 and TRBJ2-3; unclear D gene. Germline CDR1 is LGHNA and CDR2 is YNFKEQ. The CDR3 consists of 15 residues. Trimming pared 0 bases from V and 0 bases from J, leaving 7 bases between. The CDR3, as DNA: TGTGCCAGCAGCCAAGACAGGTATAGCACAGATACGCAGTATTTT. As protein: CASSQDRYSTDTQYF.

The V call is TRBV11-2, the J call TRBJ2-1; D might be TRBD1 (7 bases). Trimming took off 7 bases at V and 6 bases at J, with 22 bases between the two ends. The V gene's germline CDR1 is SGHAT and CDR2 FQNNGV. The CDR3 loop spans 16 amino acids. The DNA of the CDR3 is TGTGCCAGCACCTGGGGGGCAGGACAGGCCTTCAATGAGCAGTTCTTC. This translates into CASTWGAGQAFNEQFF.

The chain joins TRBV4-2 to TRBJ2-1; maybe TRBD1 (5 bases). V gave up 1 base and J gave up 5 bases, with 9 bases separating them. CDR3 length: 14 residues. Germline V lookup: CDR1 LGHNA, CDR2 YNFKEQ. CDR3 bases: TGTGCCAGCAGCCAAGTAGCCAGGGACAATGAGCAGTTCTTC. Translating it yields CASSQVARDNEQFF.

The CDR3 DNA reads as TGTGCCAGCAGCTCTGGAGGGGGGGCCTTAGGTACGCAGTATTTT. It codes for CASSSGGGALGTQYF. This chain joins TRBV5-5 and TRBJ2-3; the D gene is possibly TRBD2 (7 bases). CDR1 is SGHKS, CDR2 YYEKEE, per germline (reference sequence). Trimming took 3 bases from V and 8 from J, leaving 19 bases between them. This CDR3 spans 15 amino acids.

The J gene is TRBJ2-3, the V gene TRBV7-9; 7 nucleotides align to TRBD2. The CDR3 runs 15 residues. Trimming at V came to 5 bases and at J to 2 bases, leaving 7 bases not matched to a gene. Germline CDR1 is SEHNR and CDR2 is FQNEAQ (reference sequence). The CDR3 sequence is CASSKSSGSTDTQYF. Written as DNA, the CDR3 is TGTGCCAGCAGCAAATCTAGCGGTTCCACAGATACGCAGTATTTT. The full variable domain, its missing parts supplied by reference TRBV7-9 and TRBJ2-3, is DTGVSQNPRHKITKRGQNVTFRCDPISEHNRLYWYRQTLGQGPEFLTYFQNEAQLEKSRLLSDRFSAERPKGSFSTLEIQRTEQGDSAMYLCASSKSSGSTDTQYFGPGTRLTVL.

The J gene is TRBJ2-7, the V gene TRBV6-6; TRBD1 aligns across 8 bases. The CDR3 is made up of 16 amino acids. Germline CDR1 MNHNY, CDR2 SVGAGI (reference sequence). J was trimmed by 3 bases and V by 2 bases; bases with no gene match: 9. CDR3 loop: CASSYAAQGAHYEQYF. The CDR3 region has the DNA TGTGCCAGCAGTTACGCGGCTCAGGGGGCCCACTACGAGCAGTACTTC.

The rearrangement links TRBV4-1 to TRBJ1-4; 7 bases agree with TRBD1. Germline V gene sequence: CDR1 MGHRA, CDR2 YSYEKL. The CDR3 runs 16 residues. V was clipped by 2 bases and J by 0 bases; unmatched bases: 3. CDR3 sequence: CASSQSGTATNEKLFF. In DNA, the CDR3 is TGCGCCAGCAGCCAAAGCGGGACAGCAACTAATGAAAAACTGTTTTTT.

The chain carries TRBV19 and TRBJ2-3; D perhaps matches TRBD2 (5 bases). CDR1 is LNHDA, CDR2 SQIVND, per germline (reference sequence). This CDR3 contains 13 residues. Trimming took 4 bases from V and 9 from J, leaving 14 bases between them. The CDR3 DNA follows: TGTGCCAGTAGTACCTCGGACTCCAGCACGCAGTATTTT. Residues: CASSTSDSSTQYF.

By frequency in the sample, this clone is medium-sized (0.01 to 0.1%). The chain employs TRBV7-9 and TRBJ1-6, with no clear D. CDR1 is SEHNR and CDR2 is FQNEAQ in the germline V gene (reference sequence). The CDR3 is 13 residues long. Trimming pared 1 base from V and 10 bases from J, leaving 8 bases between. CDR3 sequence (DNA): TGTGCCAGCAGCTTAGGGGTATTCTCACCCCTCCACTTT. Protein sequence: CASSLGVFSPLHF.

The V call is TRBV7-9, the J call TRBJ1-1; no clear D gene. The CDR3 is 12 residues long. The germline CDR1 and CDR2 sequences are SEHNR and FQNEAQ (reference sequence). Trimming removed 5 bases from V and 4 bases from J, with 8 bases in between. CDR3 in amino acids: CASSHQATEAFF. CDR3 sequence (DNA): TGTGCCAGCAGCCACCAGGCCACTGAAGCTTTCTTT.

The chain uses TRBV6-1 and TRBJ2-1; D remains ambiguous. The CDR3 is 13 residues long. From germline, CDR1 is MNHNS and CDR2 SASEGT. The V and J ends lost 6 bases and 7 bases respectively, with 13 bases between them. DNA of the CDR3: TGTGCCAGCAGACCCTCCCCCACAAATGAGCAGTTCTTC. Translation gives CASRPSPTNEQFF.

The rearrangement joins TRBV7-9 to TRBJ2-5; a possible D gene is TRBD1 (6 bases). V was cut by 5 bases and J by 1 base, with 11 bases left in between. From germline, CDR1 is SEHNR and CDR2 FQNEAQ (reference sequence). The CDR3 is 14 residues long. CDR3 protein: CASSPLGGQETQYF. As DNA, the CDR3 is TGTGCCAGCAGCCCCCTAGGGGGCCAAGAGACCCAGTACTTC.

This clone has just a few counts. In DNA form, the CDR3 reads TGTGCCAGCAGCTTAACAGCAGAGACCCAGTACTTC. Translated: CASSLTAETQYF. This chain connects TRBV7-9 to TRBJ2-5; D gene unclear. This CDR3 is built from 12 residues. Germline V lookup: CDR1 SEHNR, CDR2 FQNEAQ (reference sequence). Trimming removed 2 bases from V and 4 bases from J, with 5 bases in between.

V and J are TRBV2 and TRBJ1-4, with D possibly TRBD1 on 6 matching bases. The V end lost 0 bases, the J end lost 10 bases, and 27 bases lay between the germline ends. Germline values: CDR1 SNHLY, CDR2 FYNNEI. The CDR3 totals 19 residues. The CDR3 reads CASSEARGGTLLFDVKLFF. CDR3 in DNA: TGTGCCAGCAGTGAAGCGAGGGGGGGGACCCTTTTGTTCGATGTAAAACTGTTTTTT.

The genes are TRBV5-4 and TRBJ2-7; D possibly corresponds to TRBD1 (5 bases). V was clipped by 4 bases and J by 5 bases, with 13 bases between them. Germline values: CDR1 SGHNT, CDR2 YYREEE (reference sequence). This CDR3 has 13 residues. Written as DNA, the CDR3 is TGTGCCAGCAGCAGCGAGGCAGGGAACGAGCAGTACTTC. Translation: CASSSEAGNEQYF.

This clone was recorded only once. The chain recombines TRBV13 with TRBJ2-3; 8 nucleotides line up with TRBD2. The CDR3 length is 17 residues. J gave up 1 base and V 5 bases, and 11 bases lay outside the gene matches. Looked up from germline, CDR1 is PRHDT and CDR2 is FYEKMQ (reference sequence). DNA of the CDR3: TGTGCCAGCAGCCCTCCTCCGGGGGGGTGGGGCACAGATACGCAGTATTTT. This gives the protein CASSPPPGGWGTDTQYF.

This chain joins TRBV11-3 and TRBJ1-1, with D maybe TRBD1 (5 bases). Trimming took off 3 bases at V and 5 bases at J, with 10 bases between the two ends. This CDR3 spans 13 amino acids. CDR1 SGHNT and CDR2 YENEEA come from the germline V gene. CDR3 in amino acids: CASSFRVTTEAFF. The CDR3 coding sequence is TGTGCCAGCAGCTTCAGGGTAACGACTGAAGCTTTCTTT.

CDR3 sequence (DNA): TGTGCCTGGACTCAAGGCCTGGGCACAGATACGCAGTATTTT. Its translation is CAWTQGLGTDTQYF. The chain carries TRBV30 and TRBJ2-3, with D unclear. Trimming stripped 4 bases from V and 1 base from J, with 12 bases between. The CDR3 length is 14 residues. Germline assignment: CDR1 GTSNPN and CDR2 SVGIG (reference sequence).

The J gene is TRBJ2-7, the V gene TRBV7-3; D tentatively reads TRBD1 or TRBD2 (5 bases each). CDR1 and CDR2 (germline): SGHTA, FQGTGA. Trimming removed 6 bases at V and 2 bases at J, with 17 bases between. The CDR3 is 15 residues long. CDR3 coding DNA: TGTGCCAGCAGTTCCCTCCGGGACGCAACCTACGAGCAGTACTTC. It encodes CASSSLRDATYEQYF.

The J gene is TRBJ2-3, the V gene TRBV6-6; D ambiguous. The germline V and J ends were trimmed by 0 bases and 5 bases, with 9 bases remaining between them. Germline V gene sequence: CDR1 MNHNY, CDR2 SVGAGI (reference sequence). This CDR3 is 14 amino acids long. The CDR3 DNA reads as TGTGCCAGCAGTTACTCCGGAGCCGAAGATACGCAGTATTTT. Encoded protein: CASSYSGAEDTQYF.